Below, 28 T cell receptor beta chains from the same sample are listed, as sequenced in a study of cytomegalovirus exposure and HLA in healthy donors. Researchers ran the PCR with 60 Vbeta and 13 Jbeta primers. Using immunoSEQ multiplex PCR, the repertoire was profiled, and TCRdb retains in-frame clones only, with some absent. The sample has approximately 150,000 clones; about 84% are singletons. The specimen sequenced was PBMCs. The receptors shown here come from a man in his fifties in good health and CMV-seropositive.

The sample holds a few counts of this clone. The V call is TRBV4-3, the J call TRBJ2-2; 12 nucleotides align to TRBD2. The CDR3 totals 16 residues. The V gene's germline CDR1 is LGHNA and CDR2 YSLEER. V shed 2 bases, J shed 4 bases, and the junction held 2 bases outside the gene matches. CDR3 sequence: CASSQLAGGPTGELFF. The CDR3 DNA reads TGCGCCAGCAGCCAACTAGCGGGAGGGCCCACCGGGGAGCTGTTTTTT.

The chain combines TRBV4-2 with TRBJ2-3; 8 bases agree with TRBD2. Losses at the gene ends were 3 bases for V and 3 bases for J; bases not matched to a gene: 14. This CDR3 has 18 amino acids. The V gene's germline CDR1 is LGHNA and CDR2 YNFKEQ. Written as DNA, the CDR3 is TGTGCCAGCAGCCAGGATAGAGGGAGGGGCGGGGGGACAGATACGCAGTATTTT. Protein sequence: CASSQDRGRGGGTDTQYF.

This chain uses TRBV7-2 with TRBJ1-2; no clear D. V was cut by 5 bases and J by 0 bases, with 10 bases left in between. CDR3 length: 14 amino acids. The germline V gene has CDR1 SGHTA and CDR2 FQGNSA. CDR3 residues: CASSQVGANYGYTF. Here the CDR3 DNA reads TGTGCCAGCAGCCAGGTCGGGGCTAACTATGGCTACACCTTC.

This clone was seen just once. The rearrangement links TRBV7-3 to TRBJ2-2; D is perhaps TRBD2 (6 bases). V was shortened by 5 bases and J by 5 bases, with 15 bases between the two germline ends. The CDR3 runs 15 residues. Germline-derived CDR1 and CDR2 are SGHTA and FQGTGA. The CDR3 reads CASSPKGGETGELFF. For the CDR3, the DNA is TGTGCCAGCAGCCCCAAAGGAGGGGAGACCGGGGAGCTGTTTTTT.

The J gene is TRBJ1-4, the V gene TRBV11-2; 7 positions agree with TRBD1. Losses at the gene ends were 0 bases for V and 5 bases for J; bases not matched to a gene: 12. CDR3 length equals 18 residues. The germline CDR1 and CDR2 sequences are SGHAT and FQNNGV. The CDR3 nucleotides read TGTGCCAGCAGCTTAGATCCCCATTCGACAGGGTTGAATGAAAAACTGTTTTTT. This gives the protein CASSLDPHSTGLNEKLFF. The full variable domain, completed using reference TRBV11-2 and TRBJ1-4, is EAGVAQSPRYKIIEKRQSVAFWCNPISGHATLYWYQQILGQGPKLLIQFQNNGVVDDSQLPKDRFSAERLKGVDSTLKIQPAKLEDSAVYLCASSLDPHSTGLNEKLFFGSGTQLSVL.

The chain joins TRBV11-2 to TRBJ2-7; 10 nucleotides agree with TRBD2. CDR3 length equals 17 residues. The V segment lost 4 bases and the J segment 2 bases; nucleotides outside the gene matches: 11. CDR1 SGHAT and CDR2 FQNNGV come from the germline V gene. The CDR3 DNA is TGTGCCAGCAGCTCTGCTAGCGGGAGAAGAAGGACCTACGAGCAGTACTTC. Amino acids: CASSSASGRRRTYEQYF.

This rearrangement joins TRBV5-4 to TRBJ1-1; no clear D. CDR1 and CDR2 (germline): SGHNT, YYREEE (reference sequence). Trimming took off 3 bases at V and 0 bases at J, with 12 bases between the two ends. The CDR3 totals 15 residues. This CDR3 is CASSWRDQMNTEAFF. The CDR3 DNA follows: TGTGCCAGCAGCTGGAGAGACCAAATGAACACTGAAGCTTTCTTT.

This chain links TRBV30 with TRBJ2-5; 10 bases are shared with TRBD2. Germline V lookup: CDR1 GTSNPN, CDR2 SVGIG (reference sequence). The CDR3 consists of 15 residues. The V and J ends lost 1 base and 5 bases, in that order; junction bases with no gene match: 7. This CDR3 reads CAWSAPGLAWETQYF. The DNA of the CDR3 is TGTGCCTGGAGTGCTCCGGGACTAGCGTGGGAGACCCAGTACTTC.

V usage is TRBV7-9 and J usage is TRBJ1-2, with 7 bases identical to TRBD1. From germline, CDR1 is SEHNR and CDR2 FQNEAQ (reference sequence). The CDR3 consists of 18 residues. With 1 base clipped from V and 2 bases from J, the junction kept 13 bases outside the gene matches. CDR3 nucleotide sequence: TGTGCCAGCAGCTTAGGGGGGGTTGGAGGGGGCAGGAACTATGGCTACACCTTC. Its translation: CASSLGGVGGGRNYGYTF.

CDR3 sequence: CASSDETVRSSYEQYF. In DNA form, the CDR3 reads TGTGCCAGCAGTGACGAGACAGTGCGGAGCTCCTACGAGCAGTACTTC. The chain carries TRBV2 and TRBJ2-7, with TRBD1 as a possible D gene (5 bases). Germline CDR1 and CDR2: SNHLY and FYNNEI. Between the trimmed V and J ends, which lost 3 bases and 0 bases, there was a span of 15 bases. The CDR3 loop spans 16 amino acids. The full variable domain, rest sourced from reference TRBV2 and TRBJ2-7, is EPEVTQTPSHQVTQMGQEVILRCVPISNHLYFYWYRQILGQKVEFLVSFYNNEISEKSEIFDDQFSVERPDGSNFTLKIRSTKLEDSAMYFCASSDETVRSSYEQYFGPGTRLTVT.

The rearrangement uses TRBV11-2 and TRBJ1-2; D remains ambiguous. Germline CDR1 is SGHAT and CDR2 is FQNNGV. This CDR3 has 18 amino acids. V was shortened by 0 bases and J by 0 bases, with 17 bases between the two germline ends. The CDR3 coding sequence is TGTGCCAGCAGCTTAGACGCAGCGCTTAGGCGAGCTAACTATGGCTACACCTTC. It translates to CASSLDAALRRANYGYTF.

The V call is TRBV5-4, the J call TRBJ1-2; TRBD1 matches 9 bases. Germline loops: CDR1 SGHNT, CDR2 YYREEE (reference sequence). The CDR3 contains 14 residues. Germline trimming cut 0 bases from V and 8 bases from J; bases unmatched to any gene: 5. The DNA of the CDR3 is TGTGCCAGCAGCTTGGGGGGACAGGGCAGGGGCTACACCTTC. Protein: CASSLGGQGRGYTF.

Remarks on this clone: This specimen includes other DNA sequences encoding the same CDR3. The chain carries TRBV15 and TRBJ2-5; tentatively, D is TRBD1 (6 bases). The length of the CDR3 is 14 residues. Trimming shortened V by 0 bases and J by 1 base, and 6 bases separated the two germline ends. Germline values: CDR1 LNHNV, CDR2 YYDKDF (reference sequence). This chain's CDR3 is CATSRDRGQETQYF. The DNA for the CDR3 is TGTGCCACCAGCAGAGACAGGGGCCAAGAGACCCAGTACTTC. Drawing the rest from reference TRBV15 and TRBJ2-5, the complete variable domain is DAMVIQNPRYQVTQFGKPVTLSCSQTLNHNVMYWYQQKSSQAPKLLFHYYDKDFNNEADTPDNFQSRRPNTSFCFLDIRSPGLGDTAMYLCATSRDRGQETQYFGPGTRLLVL.

This sequence joins TRBV19 and TRBJ2-2; D uncertain. Germline loops: CDR1 LNHDA, CDR2 SQIVND (reference sequence). The CDR3 is 14 amino acids. V was shortened by 6 bases and J by 0 bases, with 8 bases between the two germline ends. Here the CDR3 DNA reads TGTGCCAGTAGGCACGGTACGAACACCGGGGAGCTGTTTTTT. Amino acid sequence: CASRHGTNTGELFF.

The chain has TRBV27 and TRBJ1-1, with TRBD1 matching over 7 bases. The CDR3 extends over 15 amino acids. The V segment lost 5 bases and the J segment 4 bases; nucleotides outside the gene matches: 10. Germline CDR1 is MNHEY and CDR2 is SMNVEV (reference sequence). CDR3 protein: CASSTYRGRVTEAFF. CDR3 bases: TGTGCCAGCAGTACCTACAGGGGTAGAGTCACTGAAGCTTTCTTT.

The V gene is TRBV15, the J gene TRBJ1-4, with TRBD1 identical over 10 bases. This CDR3 has 17 amino acids. Per the germline V gene, CDR1 is LNHNV and CDR2 is YYDKDF (reference sequence). The trim removed 4 bases at V and 0 bases at J, leaving 5 bases unmatched. The CDR3 spells CATSTGTGAATNEKLFF. The CDR3 DNA reads TGTGCCACCAGCACCGGGACAGGGGCGGCAACTAATGAAAAACTGTTTTTT. The entire variable domain, with the rest obtained from reference TRBV15 and TRBJ1-4, is as follows: DAMVIQNPRYQVTQFGKPVTLSCSQTLNHNVMYWYQQKSSQAPKLLFHYYDKDFNNEADTPDNFQSRRPNTSFCFLDIRSPGLGDTAMYLCATSTGTGAATNEKLFFGSGTQLSVL.

This chain uses TRBV9 with TRBJ1-4, with 7 nucleotides matching TRBD1. This CDR3 contains 16 residues. Germline CDR1 is SGDLS and CDR2 is YYNGEE. J gave up 2 bases and V 0 bases, and 4 bases lay outside the gene matches. CDR3 sequence: CASSVGPGQTNEKLFF. In DNA form, the CDR3 reads TGTGCCAGCAGCGTAGGACCGGGACAGACTAATGAAAAACTGTTTTTT.

This rearrangement joins TRBV5-1 to TRBJ1-1; possibly TRBD1 for D (5 bases). The CDR3 has 14 amino acids. V was pared by 4 bases and J by 1 base, with 11 bases between. Germline CDR1 is SGHRS and CDR2 is YFSETQ. In nucleotides, the CDR3 is TGCGCCAGCAGCCAAGTCACAGGGAACACTGAAGCTTTCTTT. Translated, it gives CASSQVTGNTEAFF.

The chain employs TRBV11-3 and TRBJ2-3; D is unresolved. The V gene lost 3 bases and the J gene lost 4 bases, with 8 bases spanning the gap. This CDR3 region has 13 residues. Looked up from germline, CDR1 is SGHNT and CDR2 is YENEEA. The CDR3 DNA reads TGTGCCAGCAGCTTCACTTACGCAGATACGCAGTATTTT. Protein product: CASSFTYADTQYF.

This clone was seen only once. The rearrangement links TRBV5-4 to TRBJ2-1; no reliable D call. This CDR3 is 12 amino acids long. V was shortened by 0 bases and J by 7 bases, with 5 bases between the two germline ends. Germline loops: CDR1 SGHNT, CDR2 YYREEE (reference sequence). CDR3: CASSLDWNEQFF. The DNA of the CDR3 is TGTGCCAGCAGCTTGGACTGGAATGAGCAGTTCTTC.

The rearrangement links TRBV9 to TRBJ1-2; unclear D gene. Per the germline V gene, CDR1 is SGDLS and CDR2 is YYNGEE. The V end lost 8 bases, the J end lost 0 bases, and 14 bases lay between the germline ends. The CDR3 contains 14 residues. The CDR3 loop reads CASTFAAANYGYTF. DNA of the CDR3: TGTGCCAGTACCTTTGCCGCAGCTAACTATGGCTACACCTTC.

Written as DNA, the CDR3 is TGTGCCTGGAGTGTCTGCGTTAGCAATCAGCCCCAGCATTTT. Translated, it gives CAWSVCVSNQPQHF. The chain has TRBV30 and TRBJ1-5; D is undetermined. V was trimmed by 0 bases and J by 0 bases, leaving 6 bases between them. CDR1 and CDR2 (germline): GTSNPN, SVGIG (reference sequence). The CDR3 extends over 14 amino acids.

This clone has only one observation. The CDR3 DNA is TGTGCCAGCAGGAGGACAGGGTCTAGTGGCGAGCAGTACTTC. Translating it yields CASRRTGSSGEQYF. The chain uses TRBV6-5 and TRBJ2-7; TRBD1 matches 8 bases. V lost 6 bases and J lost 6; bases outside the gene matches: 10. This CDR3 has 14 amino acids. From germline, CDR1 is MNHEY and CDR2 SVGAGI.

The CDR3 DNA reads TGTGCCAGCAGTTCGCCGAGGACAGGGGGCGGAAAACTGTTTTTT. Translated: CASSSPRTGGGKLFF. The chain employs TRBV28 and TRBJ1-4; 11 nucleotides match TRBD1. The germline gives CDR1 MDHEN, CDR2 SYDVKM. V gave up 4 bases and J gave up 10 bases; unmatched junction bases: 8. The CDR3 is 15 residues long.

The CDR3 bases are TGTGCCAGCAGCTCCCTAGCGGGAGGGCCCTACGAGCAGTACTTC. It yields the protein CASSSLAGGPYEQYF. The chain recombines TRBV7-2 with TRBJ2-7, with 12 bases fitting TRBD2. The germline V gene encodes CDR1 SGHTA and CDR2 FQGNSA. This CDR3 spans 15 amino acids. Trimming at V came to 4 bases and at J to 2 bases, leaving 3 bases not matched to a gene.

This clone was recorded only once. V and J are TRBV7-9 and TRBJ1-1; D gene unclear. With 5 bases removed from V and 0 bases from J, the gap between germline ends came to 19 bases. Germline V lookup: CDR1 SEHNR, CDR2 FQNEAQ (reference sequence). The CDR3 contains 17 residues. The CDR3 loop reads CASSLIVEEVVNTEAFF. The CDR3 DNA follows: TGTGCCAGCAGCCTAATCGTTGAGGAGGTGGTGAACACTGAAGCTTTCTTT.

The V call is TRBV18, the J call TRBJ2-7; 8 bases are a match to TRBD2. Trimming took 6 bases from V and 6 from J; bases not matched to a gene: 10. There are 14 residues in the CDR3. The germline gives CDR1 KGHSH, CDR2 LQKENI. CDR3 protein: CASSTTAGEGEQYF. Here the CDR3 DNA reads TGTGCCAGCTCTACCACAGCGGGAGAGGGCGAGCAGTACTTC.

The gene calls are TRBV7-9 and TRBJ2-1; 8 bases align to TRBD2. The junction had 8 bases not matched to a gene; V was cut back by 5 bases and J by 2 bases. This CDR3 region has 16 residues. The germline CDR1 and CDR2 sequences are SEHNR and FQNEAQ (reference sequence). CDR3 protein: CASSHPLAGAYNEQFF. The CDR3 DNA reads TGTGCCAGCAGCCACCCTCTAGCGGGTGCCTACAATGAGCAGTTCTTC.